This T cell receptor (beta chain) comes out of a study of radiation and T cells in renal cell carcinoma. Whole-study results and caveats: Baseline intratumoral clonotype presence is unknown without pretreatment biopsies.

With regard to this clone: Its cognate antigen is unknown.

TCRdb's table, derived via immunoSEQ multiplex PCR, lists solely in-frame clones and lacks some. The table has about 90,000 clones, around 80% seen once. Germline CDR1 MNHEY, CDR2 SMNVEV (reference sequence). With 6 bases removed from V and 3 bases from J, the gap between germline ends came to 12 bases. The CDR3 is 13 amino acids. Described time point: blood 4 weeks post-SBRT, at nephrectomy. Noted treatment: 15 Gy SBRT to primary tumor, nephrectomy 4 weeks later. Nephrectomy followed 15 Gy stereotactic body radiation by 4 weeks. Material: blood, obtained from a patient whose treatment included radiotherapy and nephrectomy. The J gene is TRBJ2-7, the V gene TRBV27, with D perhaps TRBD2 (6 bases). This TCR was sampled from a man in his 60s with renal cell carcinoma. CDR3 sequence (DNA): TGTGCCAGCAGCTGGAGGGCCCGCTACGAGCAGTACTTC. This encodes CASSWRARYEQYF.